This T cell receptor (beta chain) stems from a study of cytomegalovirus exposure and HLA in healthy donors. The length of the CDR3 is 15 residues. V was cut by 5 bases and J by 0 bases, with 9 bases left in between. The germline V gene encodes CDR1 SGHRS and CDR2 YFSETQ. 13 Jbeta primers and 60 Vbeta primers were used for the PCR. Profiling relied on immunoSEQ multiplex PCR, and the TCRdb table lists in-frame clones only, not all of them. In the table there are about 180,000 clones, roughly 85% of which are singletons. A note on this clone: What it recognizes is unknown.

Study results and limitations: Later findings reportedly placed an Asian-associated ancestry cluster below the approximately 630-donor mean for N-insertions.

The gene calls are TRBV5-1 and TRBJ2-6; D is possibly TRBD2 (5 bases). This clonotype originated in a man aged 40-49 years in good health and CMV-seropositive. Sequences were obtained from PBMCs. CDR3 nucleotides: TGCGCCAGCAGAGGAGGTAGCTCTGGGGCCAACGTCCTGACTTTC. Translated: CASRGGSSGANVLTF.